This T cell receptor beta chain was captured by sequencing in a study of blood T cell repertoires in COVID-19. The repertoire was sequenced with immunoSEQ multiplex PCR; TCRdb's copy has only in-frame clones and lacks some. The repertoire includes some 400,000 clones, roughly 86% of them detected once, and under 1.2% sits in the top ten. V lost 7 bases, J lost 7 bases, and 15 bases stayed unmatched. The germline V gene encodes CDR1 GTSNPN and CDR2 SVGIG (reference sequence). The CDR3 totals 14 residues. This clone was observed once. This receptor was identified in a human donor with acute or convalescent COVID-19. The donor label of this sample is uncertain. The V gene is TRBV30, the J gene TRBJ2-7; TRBD2 agrees at 8 bases. Sequencing was carried out using peripheral blood. The CDR3 DNA sequence: TGTGCCTCTTCTAGCGGGCCCCTTCCTGGGGAGCAGTACTTC. Protein sequence: CASSSGPLPGEQYF.